Following are 32 T cell receptor beta chains from one sample sequenced in a study of T-cell memory formation after mild COVID-19. TCRdb passed the 5' RACE reads through MiXCR, listing each CDR3 protein once. Of approximately 300,000 distinct CDR3 sequences listed, 8.2% are singletons. The sample consisted of PBMCs or a T cell subset sorted from them (not recorded which). These receptors came from a man aged 18 to 29 who had mild COVID-19 (a few samples of this study predate the infection). Cell type and time point are not known.

This clonotype was picked up many times. Likely a read error: the CDR3 ends without its conserved phenylalanine or tryptophan. The gene calls are TRBV20-1 and TRBJ1-1; maybe TRBD1 (6 bases). The CDR3 length is 14 residues. The germline gives CDR1 DFQATT, CDR2 SNEGSKA (reference sequence). Between the trimmed V and J ends, which lost 7 bases and 6 bases, there was a span of 21 bases. As DNA, the CDR3 is TGCAGTGTCCCCTTGAGTGGGACAAGAGCTGAAGCTTTCCTT. This codes for CSVPLSGTRAEAFL.

This sequence joins TRBV6-5 and TRBJ1-3; D ambiguous. CDR3 length equals 12 residues. V shed 8 bases and J shed 0 bases, with 5 bases lying between them. Per germline, CDR1 MNHEY and CDR2 SVGAGI. CDR3 DNA: TGTGCCAGCTCCGGCTCTGGAAACACCATATATTTT. Its translation is CASSGSGNTIYF.

This clonotype appeared a few times. The chain has TRBV14 and TRBJ1-4, with D unclear. CDR1 is SGHDN, CDR2 FVKESK, per germline. This CDR3 spans 11 amino acids. Trimming removed 0 bases from V and 10 bases from J, with 3 bases in between. The CDR3 DNA follows: TGTGCCAGCAGCCAAGAAGGAAAACTGTTTTTT. It is translated as CASSQEGKLFF.

This sequence joins TRBV20-1 and TRBJ2-2; no clear D. CDR3 length: 14 residues. Germline-derived CDR1 and CDR2 are DFQATT and SNEGSKA (reference sequence). V was cut by 1 base and J by 0 bases, with 6 bases left in between. The CDR3 bases are TGCAGTGCTAGAGGACATACGAACACCGGGGAGCTGTTTTTT. Its protein is CSARGHTNTGELFF.

This clonotype was detected ten times or more. The V gene is TRBV5-6, the J gene TRBJ1-5; no clear D. V gave up 3 bases and J gave up 6 bases, with 13 bases separating them. Germline values: CDR1 SGHDT, CDR2 YYEEEE. CDR3 length: 14 residues. CDR3 in amino acids: CASSWSWTGQPQHF. CDR3 sequence (DNA): TGTGCCAGCAGCTGGTCTTGGACGGGTCAGCCCCAGCATTTT.

This clonotype appeared a few times. The rearrangement uses TRBV28 and TRBJ2-3, with TRBD2 matching over 8 bases. The CDR3 totals 15 residues. The germline V gene encodes CDR1 MDHEN and CDR2 SYDVKM. Trimming at V came to 2 bases and at J to 8 bases, leaving 9 bases not matched to a gene. The CDR3 protein is CASSLGSGGRGTQYF. The CDR3 DNA is TGTGCCAGCAGTTTAGGGAGCGGGGGCCGAGGTACGCAGTATTTT. The entire variable domain, with the rest obtained from reference TRBV28 and TRBJ2-3, is as follows: DVKVTQSSRYLVKRTGEKVFLECVQDMDHENMFWYRQDPGLGLRLIYFSYDVKMKEKGDIPEGYSVSREKKERFSLILESASTNQTSMYLCASSLGSGGRGTQYFGPGTRLTVL.

This chain joins TRBV7-2 and TRBJ2-5; D may be TRBD2 (5 bases). The CDR3 runs to 15 residues. Trimming took off 4 bases at V and 4 bases at J, with 16 bases between the two ends. Germline values: CDR1 SGHTA, CDR2 FQGNSA. Here the CDR3 DNA reads TGTGCCAGCAGCTCATATAGCGTCGGTTTAGAGACCCAGTACTTC. It is translated as CASSSYSVGLETQYF. The whole variable domain, remainder taken from reference TRBV7-2 and TRBJ2-5, is GAGVSQSPSNKVTEKGKDVELRCDPISGHTALYWYRQSLGQGLEFLIYFQGNSAPDKSGLPSDRFSAERTGGSVSTLTIQRTQQEDSAVYLCASSSYSVGLETQYFGPGTRLLVL.

This clonotype was observed a few times. V usage is TRBV10-3 and J usage is TRBJ2-3, with TRBD2 matching 11 bases. CDR3 size: 15 residues. J was trimmed by 2 bases and V by 6 bases; bases with no gene match: 4. Germline CDR1 is ENHRY and CDR2 is SYGVKD. CDR3: CAIRGTSGTTDTQYF. The CDR3 DNA reads TGTGCCATCAGGGGGACTAGCGGAACCACAGATACGCAGTATTTT.

This clonotype was found many times. The V call is TRBV20-1, the J call TRBJ2-1; the match to TRBD1 covers 8 bases. Trimming took 0 bases from V and 7 from J; bases not matched to a gene: 8. The germline CDR1 and CDR2 sequences are DFQATT and SNEGSKA (reference sequence). The CDR3 loop spans 15 amino acids. The CDR3 loop is CSARDKTGAGNEQFF. The CDR3 region has the DNA TGCAGTGCTAGAGACAAGACAGGGGCCGGGAATGAGCAGTTCTTC.

The table lists this clonotype with many counts. The gene calls are TRBV4-2 and TRBJ2-4; 7 nucleotides match TRBD1. Germline CDR1 and CDR2: LGHNA and YNFKEQ. J gave up 5 bases and V 0 bases, and 4 bases lay outside the gene matches. The CDR3 loop spans 15 amino acids. The CDR3 sequence is CASSQDEQGENIQYF. The CDR3 DNA reads as TGTGCCAGCAGCCAAGATGAGCAGGGGGAAAACATTCAGTACTTC.

This sequence joins TRBV20-1 and TRBJ2-2; D not certain. V dropped 6 bases and J dropped 8 bases, with 10 bases sitting between them. The CDR3 extends over 11 amino acids. In germline, CDR1 is DFQATT, CDR2 SNEGSKA (reference sequence). Written as DNA, the CDR3 is TGCAGTGCGAATAACGCAGGGGAGCTGTTTTTT. Its translation: CSANNAGELFF.

CDR3 amino acids: CASAPFGAQETQYF. As DNA, the CDR3 is TGTGCCAGCGCCCCCTTTGGGGCACAAGAGACCCAGTACTTC. The chain links TRBV19 to TRBJ2-5; D perhaps matches TRBD1 (5 bases). Germline CDR1 LNHDA, CDR2 SQIVND (reference sequence). V was cut by 9 bases and J by 2 bases, with 16 bases left in between. The length of the CDR3 is 14 residues. The entire variable domain, with the rest obtained from reference TRBV19 and TRBJ2-5, is as follows: DGGITQSPKYLFRKEGQNVTLSCEQNLNHDAMYWYRQDPGQGLRLIYYSQIVNDFQKGDIAEGYSVSREKKESFPLTVTSAQKNPTAFYLCASAPFGAQETQYFGPGTRLLVL.

This clonotype was seen just once. A read error may explain this, as a much larger clone is one base away. The rearrangement joins TRBV9 to TRBJ2-5, with 10 nucleotides matching TRBD1. The CDR3 extends over 15 amino acids. Germline V gene sequence: CDR1 SGDLS, CDR2 YYNGEE. CDR3 nucleotide sequence: TGTGCCGGCAGCGAGGGGACAGGGGTTTTGGAGACCCAGTACTTC. Translating it yields CAGSEGTGVLETQYF.

The table lists this clonotype with a few counts. The chain recombines TRBV5-1 with TRBJ2-5; 7 bases match TRBD1. V gave up 4 bases and J gave up 7 bases; unmatched junction bases: 10. Germline CDR1 SGHRS, CDR2 YFSETQ. This CDR3 region has 14 residues. CDR3 bases: TGCGCCAGCAGCCCCTCGACAGGGCGCGGGACCCAGTACTTC. Its protein product is CASSPSTGRGTQYF.

This chain links TRBV6-5 with TRBJ2-5, with a weak D call TRBD2 (5 bases). The germline V and J ends were trimmed by 5 bases and 5 bases, with 12 bases remaining between them. The CDR3 runs 13 residues. From germline, CDR1 is MNHEY and CDR2 SVGAGI. The chain's CDR3 is CASSPGEPETQYF. CDR3 DNA: TGTGCCAGCAGTCCCGGGGAGCCGGAGACCCAGTACTTC.

This clonotype was detected a few times. The genes are TRBV5-1 and TRBJ1-2; TRBD1 agrees at 10 bases. Germline CDR1 is SGHRS and CDR2 is YFSETQ. The CDR3 has 11 amino acids. V lost 4 bases and J lost 13; bases outside the gene matches: 4. CDR3: CASSGDRGRTF. The CDR3 DNA sequence: TGCGCCAGCAGCGGGGACAGGGGCCGCACCTTC.

This clonotype was seen more than once but under ten times. In DNA, the CDR3 is TGTGCCAGCAGAGGGGGGGGGTCGGAGAGCTATGGCTACACCTTC. Amino acids: CASRGGGSESYGYTF. This chain connects TRBV7-9 to TRBJ1-2; perhaps TRBD1 as D (6 bases). V gave up 6 bases and J gave up 4 bases, with 18 bases separating them. Germline V gene data show CDR1 as SEHNR and CDR2 as FQNEAQ (reference sequence). The CDR3 covers 15 residues. The variable domain in full, completed from reference TRBV7-9 and TRBJ1-2, reads DTGVSQNPRHKITKRGQNVTFRCDPISEHNRLYWYRQTLGQGPEFLTYFQNEAQLEKSRLLSDRFSAERPKGSFSTLEIQRTEQGDSAMYLCASRGGGSESYGYTFGSGTRLTVV.

The chain joins TRBV12-3 or TRBV12-4 to TRBJ1-4, with D maybe TRBD1 (6 bases). The CDR3 runs 13 residues. V lost 3 bases, J lost 8 bases, and 10 bases lay in between. CDR3 sequence: CASSLSGGEKLFF. CDR3 sequence (DNA): TGTGCCAGCAGTTTGTCTGGGGGCGAAAAACTGTTTTTT.

This clonotype was picked up a small number of times. The J gene is TRBJ2-1, the V gene TRBV5-1; tentatively, D is TRBD2 (6 bases). The length of the CDR3 is 16 residues. V lost 1 base, J lost 2 bases, and 13 bases lay in between. The germline gives CDR1 SGHRS, CDR2 YFSETQ. The CDR3 region has the DNA TGCGCCAGCAGCTTGTCACCGGGGGATGCCTACAATGAGCAGTTCTTC. Translating it yields CASSLSPGDAYNEQFF. The variable domain in full, with the rest retrieved from reference TRBV5-1 and TRBJ2-1, is KAGVTQTPRYLIKTRGQQVTLSCSPISGHRSVSWYQQTPGQGLQFLFEYFSETQRNKGNFPGRFSGRQFSNSRSEMNVSTLELGDSALYLCASSLSPGDAYNEQFFGPGTRLTVL.

V usage is TRBV5-1 and J usage is TRBJ2-7; 7 bases match TRBD2. The CDR3 is 13 residues long. V lost 2 bases, J lost 3 bases, and 2 bases stayed unmatched. The germline CDR1 and CDR2 sequences are SGHRS and YFSETQ. CDR3 sequence reads: CASSFASGYEQYF. The DNA for the CDR3 is TGCGCCAGCAGCTTCGCTAGCGGCTACGAGCAGTACTTC. The complete variable domain, with remaining parts taken from reference TRBV5-1 and TRBJ2-7, reads KAGVTQTPRYLIKTRGQQVTLSCSPISGHRSVSWYQQTPGQGLQFLFEYFSETQRNKGNFPGRFSGRQFSNSRSEMNVSTLELGDSALYLCASSFASGYEQYFGPGTRLTVT.

This clonotype was picked up many times. V and J are TRBV5-1 and TRBJ1-3; D remains ambiguous. Germline CDR1 reads SGHRS; CDR2 reads YFSETQ. This CDR3 contains 16 residues. Trimming took off 0 bases at V and 0 bases at J, with 10 bases between the two ends. CDR3 in DNA: TGCGCCAGCAGCTTGGGACCGCAGAGCTCTGGAAACACCATATATTTT. It encodes CASSLGPQSSGNTIYF.

The J gene is TRBJ2-5, the V gene TRBV30, with TRBD2 matching 8 bases. The V and J ends lost 4 bases and 1 base, in that order; junction bases with no gene match: 5. The germline CDR1 and CDR2 sequences are GTSNPN and SVGIG (reference sequence). The CDR3 spans 14 residues. The CDR3 spells CAWKGLGVQETQYF. The CDR3 DNA is TGTGCCTGGAAGGGACTAGGGGTCCAAGAGACCCAGTACTTC.

This clonotype has at least ten counts. This chain links TRBV6-2 or TRBV6-3 with TRBJ1-6; TRBD1 agrees at 8 bases. Germline CDR1 reads MNHEY; CDR2 reads SVGEGT. The CDR3 is made up of 13 amino acids. The trim removed 7 bases at V and 7 bases at J, leaving 3 bases unmatched. The CDR3: CASTRQGNSPLHF. CDR3 sequence (DNA): TGTGCCAGCACCCGACAGGGGAATTCACCCCTCCACTTT.

The chain recombines TRBV30 with TRBJ2-3; D not resolved. The V end lost 7 bases, the J end lost 5 bases, and 10 bases lay between the germline ends. Germline CDR1 is GTSNPN and CDR2 is SVGIG (reference sequence). There are 11 residues in the CDR3. CDR3 in DNA: TGTGCCTTCGCGGCTTTAGATACGCAGTATTTT. Translation gives CAFAALDTQYF. Looking up the rest from reference TRBV30 and TRBJ2-3 gives the full variable domain: SQTIHQWPATLVQPVGSPLSLECTVEGTSNPNLYWYRQAAGRGLQLLFYSVGIGQISSEVPQNLSASRPQDRQFILSSKKLLLSDSGFYLCAFAALDTQYFGPGTRLTVL.

Only a few counts were recorded for this clonotype. The chain carries TRBV20-1 and TRBJ1-2; D unresolved. The CDR3 contains 14 residues. Deletions cut 6 bases from V and 4 bases from J, with 18 bases between. CDR1 is DFQATT, CDR2 SNEGSKA, per germline (reference sequence). CDR3 loop: CSAPKSKNTYGYTF. CDR3 nucleotide sequence: TGCAGTGCCCCCAAAAGCAAGAACACCTATGGCTACACCTTC.

This clonotype was seen a few times. The chain has TRBV28 and TRBJ2-5; 8 bases fit TRBD1. V dropped 5 bases and J dropped 5; count of bases not matched to a gene: 7. This CDR3 has 14 amino acids. Germline CDR1 is MDHEN and CDR2 is SYDVKM. This CDR3 reads CASSTRTGRETQYF. In DNA, the CDR3 is TGTGCCAGCAGTACGCGGACAGGGAGGGAGACCCAGTACTTC.

The rearrangement joins TRBV7-9 to TRBJ2-7, with TRBD2 as a possible D gene (6 bases). V lost 5 bases to trimming and J lost 4 bases, with 15 bases between them. The CDR3 loop spans 14 amino acids. Germline loops: CDR1 SEHNR, CDR2 FQNEAQ (reference sequence). The CDR3 DNA sequence: TGTGCCAGCAGCCCCGACGGGGGAAGGTACGAGCAGTACTTC. Protein sequence: CASSPDGGRYEQYF.

This clonotype was counted only a few times. The chain couples TRBV7-3 to TRBJ1-1; D is unresolved. In germline, CDR1 is SGHTA, CDR2 FQGTGA. The CDR3 consists of 13 residues. V lost 8 bases to trimming and J lost 1 base, with 11 bases between them. This CDR3 reads CASSEVGNTEAFF. The CDR3 DNA follows: TGTGCCAGCTCAGAGGTGGGGAACACTGAAGCTTTCTTT.

The chain employs TRBV25-1 and TRBJ1-2; 7 positions match TRBD1. The CDR3 loop spans 14 amino acids. With 10 bases clipped from V and 4 bases from J, the junction kept 12 bases outside the gene matches. The germline CDR1 and CDR2 sequences are MGHDK and SYGVNS. This CDR3 is CATNSRTGGYGYTF. The CDR3 DNA reads TGTGCCACAAACTCACGGACAGGCGGCTATGGCTACACCTTC.

This clonotype was seen a handful of times. The V gene is TRBV12-3 or TRBV12-4, the J gene TRBJ2-7; 10 bases match TRBD2. V lost 1 base, J lost 6 bases, and 0 bases stayed unmatched. The CDR3 is made up of 13 amino acids. For the CDR3, the DNA is TGTGCCAGCAGTTTAGGGACTAGCGGCGAGCAGTACGTC. Protein sequence: CASSLGTSGEQYV.

This sequence joins TRBV21-1 and TRBJ2-1; TRBD1, the table's D call, lacks a check against the DNA. TRBV21-1 is an annotated pseudogene. This CDR3 has 16 residues. The CDR3 loop is CASSKVRRQGESEQFF. Here the CDR3 DNA reads TGTGCCAGCAGCAAAGTGAGGAGGCAGGGTGAGAGTGAGCAGTTCTTC.

This rearrangement joins TRBV6-5 to TRBJ2-7; tentative D call: TRBD1 (6 bases). The CDR3 contains 12 residues. V shed 6 bases and J shed 4 bases, with 10 bases lying between them. The germline gives CDR1 MNHEY, CDR2 SVGAGI. CDR3 nucleotide sequence: TGTGCCAGCAGCCAACAGGGTTACGAGCAGTACGTC. This sequence encodes CASSQQGYEQYV.